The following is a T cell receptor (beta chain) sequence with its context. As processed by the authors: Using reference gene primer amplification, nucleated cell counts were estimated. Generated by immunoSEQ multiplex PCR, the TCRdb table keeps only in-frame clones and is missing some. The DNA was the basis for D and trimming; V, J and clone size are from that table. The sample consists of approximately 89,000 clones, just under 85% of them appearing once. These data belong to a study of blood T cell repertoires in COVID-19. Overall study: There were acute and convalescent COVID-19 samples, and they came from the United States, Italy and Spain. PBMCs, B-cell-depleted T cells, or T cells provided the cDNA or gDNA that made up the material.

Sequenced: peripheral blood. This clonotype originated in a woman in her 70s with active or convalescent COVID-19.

The CDR3 reads CASSQGTASNYGYTF. CDR3 nucleotides: TGTGCCAGCAGCCAAGGGACAGCCAGTAACTATGGCTACACCTTC. The J gene is TRBJ1-2, the V gene TRBV28, with 7 bases identical to TRBD1. Germline assignment: CDR1 MDHEN and CDR2 SYDVKM. With V trimmed by 6 bases and J by 1 base, 8 bases remained unmatched. The CDR3 sequence is 15 residues long.